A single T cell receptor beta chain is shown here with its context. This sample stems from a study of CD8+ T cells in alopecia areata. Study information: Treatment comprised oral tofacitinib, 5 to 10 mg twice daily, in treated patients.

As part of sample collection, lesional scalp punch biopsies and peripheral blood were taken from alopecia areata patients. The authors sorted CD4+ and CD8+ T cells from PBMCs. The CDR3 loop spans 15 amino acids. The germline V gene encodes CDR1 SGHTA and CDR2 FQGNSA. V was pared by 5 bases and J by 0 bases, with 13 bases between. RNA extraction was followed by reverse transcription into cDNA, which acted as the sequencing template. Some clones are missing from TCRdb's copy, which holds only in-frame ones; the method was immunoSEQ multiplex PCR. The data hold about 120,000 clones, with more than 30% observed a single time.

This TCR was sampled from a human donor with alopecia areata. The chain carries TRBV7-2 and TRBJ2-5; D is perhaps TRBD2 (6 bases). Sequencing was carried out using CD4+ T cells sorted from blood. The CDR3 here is CASSPGRGYQETQYF. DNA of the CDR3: TGTGCCAGCAGCCCCGGTCGGGGGTACCAAGAGACCCAGTACTTC.